The 27 T cell receptor beta chains below were found in one sample sequenced in a study of Graves' ophthalmopathy and Graves' hyperthyroidism. Amplification from RNA transcripts yielded the TCR beta CDR3 regions. The first round was an RT-PCR with HTBI primers, and the second round was a multiplex PCR. TCRdb reanalysed the multiplex PCR reads using MiXCR and keeps one entry per CDR3 protein. The sample contains about 1.1 million distinct CDR3 sequences, about 36% of which appear only once. Sequences were obtained from peripheral blood or thyroid tissue (not recorded which). The receptors were sampled from an adult man with Graves' hyperthyroidism.

This clonotype has ten or more counts. This chain's CDR3 is CASSQGQGLEAFF. CDR3 nucleotide sequence: TGTGCCAGCAGCCAAGGACAGGGACTCGAAGCTTTCTTT. The chain combines TRBV7-2 with TRBJ1-1, with 8 bases that match TRBD1. This CDR3 contains 13 residues. V trimming: 5 bases; J trimming: 8 bases; junction bases outside the gene matches: 7. Germline V gives CDR1 SGHTA, CDR2 FQGNSA.

With respect to this clonotype: This may stem from a read error, because a much larger clone lies one nucleotide away. The chain employs TRBV24-1 and TRBJ1-1, with D maybe TRBD1 (6 bases). The CDR3 runs 14 residues. V was shortened by 5 bases and J by 0 bases, with 9 bases between the two germline ends. Germline V gene lookup returns CDR1 KGHDR and CDR2 SFDVKD. The DNA for the CDR3 is TGTGCCACCAGTGTGGGGGGCCTGAACACTGAAGCTTTCTTT. Protein product: CATSVGGLNTEAFF.

In DNA form, the CDR3 reads TGTGCCATCCCACAAGAGACCCAGTACTTC. It specifies CAIPQETQYF. The genes are TRBV25-1 and TRBJ2-5; D is unclear. Germline assignment: CDR1 MGHDK and CDR2 SYGVNS. The V and J ends lost 10 bases and 2 bases respectively, with 5 bases between them. CDR3 length: 10 residues.

V is TRBV2 and J is TRBJ1-1; the D gene is possibly TRBD1 (5 bases). This CDR3 region has 15 residues. CDR1 and CDR2 from the germline V gene are SNHLY and FYNNEI. V gave up 7 bases and J gave up 7 bases, with 22 bases separating them. The CDR3 sequence is CASTLGLPGVVEAFF. The CDR3 region has the DNA TGTGCCAGCACCCTTGGACTACCGGGGGTAGTTGAAGCTTTCTTT.

V and J are TRBV2 and TRBJ2-3, with D unresolved. The V gene's germline CDR1 is SNHLY and CDR2 FYNNEI. V was trimmed by 7 bases and J by 3 bases, leaving 14 bases between them. This CDR3 has 14 amino acids. CDR3 region: CASNLGQLTDTQYF. CDR3 in DNA: TGTGCCAGCAATCTAGGTCAACTAACAGATACGCAGTATTTT.

The rearrangement uses TRBV7-8 and TRBJ1-2, with 11 nucleotides matching TRBD1. V lost 10 bases to trimming and J lost 4 bases; unmatched junction nucleotides: 11. The germline V gene has CDR1 SGHVS and CDR2 FQNEAQ. This CDR3 has 15 amino acids. CDR3 nucleotide sequence: TGTGCCATCAGTGCCGGGACAGGGGGTATCTATGGCTACACCTTC. Protein: CAISAGTGGIYGYTF.

This clonotype was recorded many times. This sequence joins TRBV20-1 and TRBJ2-5; D uncertain. The CDR3 runs to 16 residues. Per the germline V gene, CDR1 is DFQATT and CDR2 is SNEGSKA (reference sequence). Trimming removed 2 bases at V and 0 bases at J, with 16 bases between. The CDR3 region has the DNA TGCAGTGCTAGAACGGCCGGGCGGAACTACCAAGAGACCCAGTACTTC. It encodes CSARTAGRNYQETQYF.

This clonotype was found a few times. The chain couples TRBV29-1 to TRBJ2-7, with 14 bases fitting TRBD2. J lost 10 bases, V lost 8 bases, and 4 bases had no gene match. CDR1 is SQVTM and CDR2 is ANQGSEA in the germline V gene. This CDR3 spans 11 amino acids. Here the CDR3 reads CSSGLAGVQYF. CDR3 bases: TGCAGCTCGGGACTAGCGGGGGTTCAGTACTTC.

In this sample, this clonotype turned up a few times. The CDR3 DNA reads TGTGCCAGCAGTGAGGACAGGAATAATTTAGCCGAAGAGACCCAGTACTTC. Its translation is CASSEDRNNLAEETQYF. The gene calls are TRBV7-3 and TRBJ2-5; 7 bases are shared with TRBD1. This CDR3 comprises 17 residues. The germline V gene has CDR1 SGHTA and CDR2 FQGTGA. The ends lost 6 bases at V and 3 bases at J; junction bases unmatched: 16.

This clonotype has a count of ten or more. V usage is TRBV13 and J usage is TRBJ2-7; D gene unclear. This CDR3 comprises 14 residues. CDR1 is PRHDT, CDR2 FYEKMQ, per germline (reference sequence). Trimming left V 5 bases short and J 2 bases short, with 13 bases between. For the CDR3, the DNA is TGTGCCAGCAGCCCCGGCGGACCGACCTACGAGCAGTACTTC. Its translation is CASSPGGPTYEQYF.

As for this clonotype: This may come from a read error, since a much larger clone is one base off. This chain links TRBV29-1 with TRBJ2-3, with D hard to call. Per germline, CDR1 SQVTM and CDR2 ANQGSEA. CDR3 size: 10 residues. V lost 6 bases, J lost 2 bases, and 3 bases lay in between. The DNA of the CDR3 is TGCAGCGTCCTCACAGATACGCAGTATTTT. This gives the protein CSVLTDTQYF.

This clonotype was picked up many times. The chain is built from TRBV29-1 and TRBJ2-7; 7 nucleotides match TRBD1. The length of the CDR3 is 12 residues. CDR1 is SQVTM and CDR2 is ANQGSEA in the germline V gene. The V gene end was trimmed by 3 bases and the J gene end by 7 bases; junction bases not matched to a gene: 6. The CDR3 reads CSVDGRGREQYF. DNA of the CDR3: TGCAGCGTTGATGGCAGGGGGAGAGAGCAGTACTTC.

This clonotype was observed many times. The chain employs TRBV2 and TRBJ2-5, with D possibly being TRBD2 (5 bases). Trimming stripped 7 bases from V and 2 bases from J, with 17 bases between. This CDR3 has 15 residues. Germline values: CDR1 SNHLY, CDR2 FYNNEI. CDR3 DNA sequence: TGTGCCAGCACCGCGGAGACTATCGGACAAGAGACCCAGTACTTC. Its translation: CASTAETIGQETQYF.

This clonotype was seen only a few times. This chain uses TRBV30 with TRBJ1-1; D may be TRBD1 (5 bases). The CDR3 covers 13 residues. Trimming stripped 3 bases from V and 1 base from J, with 9 bases between. Germline CDR1 and CDR2: GTSNPN and SVGIG (reference sequence). CDR3 amino acids: CAWRLQENTEAFF. Here the CDR3 DNA reads TGTGCCTGGAGACTACAGGAGAACACTGAAGCTTTCTTT.

The chain joins TRBV12-3 or TRBV12-4 to TRBJ1-5, with TRBD1 matching 8 bases. This CDR3 comprises 16 residues. V lost 3 bases to trimming and J lost 3 bases; unmatched junction nucleotides: 7. In DNA, the CDR3 is TGTGCCAGCAGTTTGACAGGGGCGGACTACAATCAGCCCCAGCATTTT. Its protein is CASSLTGADYNQPQHF.

The V and J genes are TRBV29-1 and TRBJ1-2; TRBD1 aligns across 7 bases. This CDR3 comprises 12 residues. Germline V gives CDR1 SQVTM, CDR2 ANQGSEA. The ends lost 8 bases at V and 6 bases at J; junction bases unmatched: 9. The CDR3 bases are TGCAGCAGCCAAGACAGGGACGATGGCTACACCTTC. Translation gives CSSQDRDDGYTF.

This clonotype was counted at least ten times. The chain joins TRBV19 to TRBJ1-1; 8 bases match TRBD1. The V segment lost 7 bases and the J segment 10 bases; nucleotides outside the gene matches: 14. The germline gives CDR1 LNHDA, CDR2 SQIVND (reference sequence). The CDR3 runs to 14 residues. The CDR3 protein is CASNKGTGPKGAFF. The CDR3 coding sequence is TGTGCCAGTAATAAGGGGACAGGACCTAAGGGAGCTTTCTTT.

This clonotype has at least ten counts. The chain is built from TRBV19 and TRBJ1-5; 8 bases fit TRBD1. The length of the CDR3 is 14 residues. Germline V gene lookup returns CDR1 LNHDA and CDR2 SQIVND (reference sequence). V trimming: 0 bases; J trimming: 10 bases; junction bases outside the gene matches: 5. The CDR3 spells CASSIETGVKPQHF. The CDR3 coding sequence is TGTGCCAGTAGTATAGAGACAGGGGTGAAACCCCAGCATTTT.

This clonotype was seen a few times. The chain has TRBV6-1 and TRBJ1-1; D not certain. CDR3 length: 13 residues. CDR1 MNHNS and CDR2 SASEGT come from the germline V gene. Deletions cut 11 bases from V and 6 bases from J, with 19 bases between. CDR3 protein: CAAYLVFGSEAFF. CDR3 DNA sequence: TGTGCCGCCTATTTAGTTTTCGGCTCTGAAGCTTTCTTT.

This clonotype was counted once. The V gene is TRBV6-2 or TRBV6-3, the J gene TRBJ1-1; 7 bases line up with TRBD1. This CDR3 has 17 amino acids. Germline values: CDR1 MNHEY, CDR2 SVGEGT. J lost 6 bases, V lost 8 bases, and 21 bases had no gene match. CDR3 loop: CASHDLDRLGDVAEAFF. CDR3 sequence (DNA): TGTGCCAGCCATGATCTGGACAGGCTCGGGGACGTCGCTGAAGCTTTCTTT.

This clonotype has ten or more counts. The CDR3 coding sequence is TGTGCCAGCCAACCAAGAGGTCAGTCCTACGAGCAGTACTTC. Translated: CASQPRGQSYEQYF. The chain links TRBV19 to TRBJ2-7; unclear D gene. Trimming shortened V by 9 bases and J by 1 base, and 16 bases separated the two germline ends. CDR1 LNHDA and CDR2 SQIVND come from the germline V gene (reference sequence). The CDR3 consists of 14 residues.

There are a few counts of this clonotype. The J gene is TRBJ2-7, the V gene TRBV20-1, with 10 bases that match TRBD2. This CDR3 region has 16 residues. The V gene end was trimmed by 1 base and the J gene end by 1 base; junction bases not matched to a gene: 7. Germline CDR1 and CDR2: DFQATT and SNEGSKA (reference sequence). The CDR3: CSARGLAGALSYEQYF. CDR3 in DNA: TGCAGTGCTAGAGGGCTAGCGGGAGCTTTATCCTACGAGCAGTACTTC.

The chain uses TRBV29-1 and TRBJ1-2, with 7 bases matching TRBD1. Per the germline V gene, CDR1 is SQVTM and CDR2 is ANQGSEA. J lost 2 bases, V lost 6 bases, and 3 bases had no gene match. This CDR3 comprises 12 residues. The CDR3 sequence is CSVGQTNYGYTF. The CDR3 bases are TGCAGCGTGGGACAGACGAACTATGGCTACACCTTC.

For the CDR3, the DNA is TGCGCCAGCAGCCAAGATGTGACTAATGAAAAACTGTTTTTT. The encoded protein is CASSQDVTNEKLFF. This rearrangement joins TRBV4-1 to TRBJ1-4; no definite D call. The CDR3 covers 14 residues. Trimming left V 0 bases short and J 2 bases short, with 4 bases between. The germline V gene has CDR1 MGHRA and CDR2 YSYEKL.

This clonotype appeared many times. The chain joins TRBV5-1 to TRBJ2-7; D perhaps matches TRBD1 (5 bases). The CDR3 is 15 residues long. V lost 0 bases and J 7 bases, leaving 17 bases between the germline ends. Germline CDR1 reads SGHRS; CDR2 reads YFSETQ. The CDR3 is CASSLGQGSFAEQYF. DNA of the CDR3: TGCGCCAGCAGCTTGGGGCAGGGAAGTTTCGCGGAGCAGTACTTC.

This clonotype was detected only a few times. V gene TRBV5-1 combines with J gene TRBJ2-7; a weak D match, TRBD1 (5 bases). Germline-derived CDR1 and CDR2 are SGHRS and YFSETQ. Trimming pared 0 bases from V and 1 base from J, leaving 11 bases between. This CDR3 region has 15 residues. The CDR3 is CASSLEQGGSYEQYF. The CDR3 DNA sequence: TGCGCCAGCAGCTTGGAGCAGGGTGGGTCCTACGAGCAGTACTTC.

The chain has TRBV30 and TRBJ2-2; D is ambiguous. The CDR3 has 16 residues. Germline values: CDR1 GTSNPN, CDR2 SVGIG (reference sequence). Deletions cut 0 bases from V and 2 bases from J, with 13 bases between. The CDR3 reads CAWSVLGQPNTGELFF. CDR3 bases: TGTGCCTGGAGTGTACTCGGCCAACCCAACACCGGGGAGCTGTTTTTT.